Listed below are T cell receptor beta chains from one sample, sequenced in a study of cytomegalovirus exposure and HLA in healthy donors. Repertoires were generated with immunoSEQ multiplex PCR, while TCRdb's copy carries only in-frame clones and drops some. This sample has approximately 120,000 clones; roughly 70% occur once, and the top ten carry around 7.7%. Sequenced sample: PBMCs. Receptors were obtained from a man in his forties in good health and CMV-seronegative. The CDR3 runs from the conserved cysteine through the conserved F or W. Each record gives: D gene, clone size, J gene, V gene, CDR3 protein, CDR3 DNA. A D gene is named only where the DNA matches it firmly. Clone size is not always given. Where it is, it says once, few, many or a class for expanded clones.

>TRBD1|.|TRBJ1-2|TRBV2
CASRESTGNYGYTF
TGTGCCAGCAGAGAATCGACAGGGAACTATGGCTACACCTTC
>.|.|TRBJ1-3|TRBV19
CASTKPRTAGNTIYF
TGTGCCAGTACCAAGCCCCGGACAGCTGGAAACACCATATATTTT
>TRBD2|.|TRBJ2-2|TRBV6-1
CATCKRGGAGELFF
TGTGCCACCTGTAAGCGGGGGGGCGCCGGGGAGCTGTTTTTT
>.|.|TRBJ2-1|TRBV5-1
CASSLARLNEQFF
TGCGCCAGCAGCTTGGCCCGCCTAAATGAGCAGTTCTTC
>.|.|TRBJ1-1|TRBV19
CASSIEPSAEAFF
TGTGCCAGTAGTATAGAACCCTCGGCTGAAGCTTTCTTT
>.|.|TRBJ1-2|TRBV25-1
CASSEGAGRNYGYTF
TGTGCCAGCAGTGAAGGGGCAGGGCGGAACTATGGCTACACCTTC
>TRBD1|.|TRBJ1-5|TRBV4-2
CASSQDWTGNQPQHF
TGTGCCAGCAGCCAAGATTGGACAGGGAATCAGCCCCAGCATTTT
>TRBD1|few|TRBJ2-1|TRBV27
CASSGGTGPYNEQFF
TGTGCCAGCAGTGGTGGGACAGGACCTTACAATGAGCAGTTCTTC
>.|.|TRBJ1-6|TRBV28
CASRGQGSSPLHF
TGTGCCAGCAGGGGGCAGGGTAGTTCACCCCTCCACTTT
>.|.|TRBJ1-5|TRBV6-6
CASSYGAARNQPQHF
TGTGCCAGCAGTTACGGGGCAGCTCGCAATCAGCCCCAGCATTTT
>TRBD1|.|TRBJ2-2|TRBV9
CASTTTGVGELFF
TGTGCCAGCACAACGACAGGGGTCGGGGAGCTGTTTTTT
>.|.|TRBJ2-7|TRBV28
CASSLTGISSYEQYF
TGTGCCAGCAGTCTAACAGGGATTAGCTCCTACGAGCAGTACTTC
>TRBD1|.|TRBJ1-1|TRBV7-3
CASSWDSYTEAFF
TGTGCCAGCAGCTGGGACAGTTACACTGAAGCTTTCTTT
>.|.|TRBJ2-5|TRBV12-5
CASGWRPDGGTQYF
TGTGCTAGTGGTTGGCGGCCCGACGGAGGGACCCAGTACTTC
>.|.|TRBJ1-5|TRBV4-1
CASSQFEGEPQHF
TGCGCCAGCAGCCAATTTGAGGGGGAGCCCCAGCATTTT
>.|.|TRBJ1-1|TRBV9
CASSETGSTEAFF
TGTGCCAGCAGCGAGACAGGTTCGACTGAAGCTTTCTTT
>.|.|TRBJ2-2|TRBV30
CAWSVGQGHVIGELFF
TGTGCCTGGAGTGTAGGTCAGGGTCATGTTATAGGGGAGCTGTTTTTT
>.|few|TRBJ2-7|TRBV4-3
CASSQDYSGRAYEQYF
TGCGCCAGCAGCCAAGACTATAGCGGCAGAGCCTACGAGCAGTACTTC
>TRBD2|.|TRBJ2-7|TRBV4-1
CASSQQTSGVYEQYF
TGCGCCAGCAGCCAACAGACTAGCGGGGTCTACGAGCAGTACTTC
>.|.|TRBJ1-3|TRBV19
CASSIRGGTIYF
TGTGCCAGTAGTATAAGAGGAGGCACCATATATTTT
>TRBD2|.|TRBJ2-3|TRBV7-6
CASSPTSGGLTDTQYF
TGTGCCAGCAGCCCTACTAGCGGGGGACTCACAGATACGCAGTATTTT